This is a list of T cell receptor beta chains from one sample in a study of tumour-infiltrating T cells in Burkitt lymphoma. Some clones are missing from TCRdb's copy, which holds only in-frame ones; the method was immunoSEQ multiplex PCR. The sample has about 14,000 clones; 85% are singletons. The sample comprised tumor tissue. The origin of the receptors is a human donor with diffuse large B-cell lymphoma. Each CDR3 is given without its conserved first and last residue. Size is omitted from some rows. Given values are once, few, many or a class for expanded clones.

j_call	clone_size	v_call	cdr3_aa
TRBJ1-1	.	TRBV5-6	ASSQPSGGGSTEAF
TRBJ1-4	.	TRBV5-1	ASKRGLGEKLF
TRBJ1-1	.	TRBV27	ASLRGVEAF
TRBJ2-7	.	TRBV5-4	ASSLDRFSYEQY
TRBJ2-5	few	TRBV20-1	SARQETQY
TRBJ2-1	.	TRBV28	ASSLIYNEQF
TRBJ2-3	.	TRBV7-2	ASSLGHLGTDTQY
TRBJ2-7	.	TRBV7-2	ASSLFYEQY
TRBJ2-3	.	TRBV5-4	ASSWGQTDEDTQY
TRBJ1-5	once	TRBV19	ASSISSQGHQPQH
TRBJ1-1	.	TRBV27	ASSLAGTVNTEAF
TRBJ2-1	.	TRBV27	ASSFPNSYNEQF
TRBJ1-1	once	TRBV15	ATSRDGGDTEAF
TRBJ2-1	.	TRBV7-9	ASTPVGGGLAGGHEQF
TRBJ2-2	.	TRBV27	ASSWGYEVGELF
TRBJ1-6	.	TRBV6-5	ASSRQGNSPLH
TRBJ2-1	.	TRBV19	ASSKYNEQF
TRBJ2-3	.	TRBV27	ASSPFWSSTDTQY
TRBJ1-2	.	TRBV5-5	ASSLASIWDRVGDGYT
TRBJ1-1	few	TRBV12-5	ASGPSGTSNTEAF
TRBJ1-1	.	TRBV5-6	ASSYRDRSLSEAF
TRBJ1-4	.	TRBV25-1	ASSEGNRASGEKLF
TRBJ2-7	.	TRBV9	ASSVGGSGPSSYEQY
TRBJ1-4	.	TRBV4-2	ASSHPLSGEKLF
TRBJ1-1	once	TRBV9	ASSLAGNTEAF
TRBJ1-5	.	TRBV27	ASSSPTGGSLGPQH
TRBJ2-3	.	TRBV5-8	ASSTRGSLTDTQY
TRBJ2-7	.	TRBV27	ASSLGQGKHEQY
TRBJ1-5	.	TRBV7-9	ASSLSTGSVRDQPQH
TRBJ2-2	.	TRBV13	ASSSSGSGLTGELF
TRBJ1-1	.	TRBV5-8	ASSLEPMRNTEAF
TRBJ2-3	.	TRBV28	ASSYLTDTQY
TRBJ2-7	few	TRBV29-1	FRRDRVYEQY
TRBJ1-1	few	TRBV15	ATSTISDPRTEAF
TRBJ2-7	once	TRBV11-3	ASSLGGGGYEQY
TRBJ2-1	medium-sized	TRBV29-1	SAQAGASYNEQF
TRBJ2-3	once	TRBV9	ASSATSGSTDTQY
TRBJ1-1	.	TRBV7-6	ASSLREGNTEAF
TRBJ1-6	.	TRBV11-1	ASSSTLGAESPLH
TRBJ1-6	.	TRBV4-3	ASSHHNSPLH
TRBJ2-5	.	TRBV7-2	ASSIPTGPCN
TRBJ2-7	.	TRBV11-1	ASSLSGTYEQY
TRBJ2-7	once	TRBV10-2	ASRGSYEQY
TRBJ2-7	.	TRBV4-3	ASSQDRSSYEQY
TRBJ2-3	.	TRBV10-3	AISEAMGPFTDTQY
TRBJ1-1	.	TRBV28	ASSIPDSMNTEAF
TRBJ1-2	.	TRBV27	ASSRRQGFDYGYT
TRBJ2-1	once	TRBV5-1	ASSKMTSGAGEQF
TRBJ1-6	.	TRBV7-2	ASSLDIIRGNSPLH
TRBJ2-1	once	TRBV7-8	ASSLVGAGLANEQF
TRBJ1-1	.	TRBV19	ASSIGSGKTEAF
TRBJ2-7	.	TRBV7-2	ASSLEGAPTYEQY